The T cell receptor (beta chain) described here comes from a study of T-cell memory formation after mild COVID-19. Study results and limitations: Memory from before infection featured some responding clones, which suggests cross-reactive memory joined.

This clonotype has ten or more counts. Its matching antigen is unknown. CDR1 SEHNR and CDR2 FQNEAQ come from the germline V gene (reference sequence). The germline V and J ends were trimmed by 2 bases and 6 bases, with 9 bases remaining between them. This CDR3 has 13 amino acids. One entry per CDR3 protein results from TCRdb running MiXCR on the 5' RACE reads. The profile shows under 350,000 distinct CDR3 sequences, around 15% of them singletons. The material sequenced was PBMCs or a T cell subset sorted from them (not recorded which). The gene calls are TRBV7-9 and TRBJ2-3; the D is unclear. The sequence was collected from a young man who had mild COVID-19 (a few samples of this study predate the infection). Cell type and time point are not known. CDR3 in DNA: TGTGCCAGCAGCTTACACGGTGCGGATACGCAGTATTTT. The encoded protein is CASSLHGADTQYF.